The entry below describes one T cell receptor (beta chain). DNA and RNA were both co-extracted from 20-30 mg of bulk tissue that had not been sorted. The sample comes from a study of tumor-infiltrating lymphocytes in primary liver carcinoma. Production of TCR beta cDNA used 500 ng total RNA together with a constant-region primer. Libraries for TCR beta were built through three nested multiplex PCR rounds, which together made up a slightly modified ARM-PCR procedure. Amplification in the first two PCR rounds was performed using TRBV1-TRBV30 forward primers and a C-beta reverse primer for roughly 10 cycles each. Each CDR3 protein gets one entry after TCRdb re-called the multiplex PCR reads with MiXCR. The sample carries 95,000 to 100,000 distinct CDR3 sequences, about 67% recorded once. Losses at the gene ends were 4 bases for V and 10 bases for J; bases not matched to a gene: 10. CDR3 length: 16 residues. Per the germline V gene, CDR1 is KGHDR and CDR2 is SFDVKD.

The V call is TRBV24-1, the J call TRBJ2-1, with TRBD1 matching over 12 bases. The clonotype comes from a woman in her fifties or sixties with primary liver carcinoma and hepatitis B virus infection. The specimen was liver tumor tissue from sampling region 2. Subset of the sample: tumor region T2, inferior pole. The CDR3 DNA reads as TGTGCCACCAGTGACTCCCGGCGGGACAGGGGGCAGGAGCAGTTCTTC. Residues: CATSDSRRDRGQEQFF.